The 26 T cell receptor beta chains reported below all come from one sample, sequenced in a study of spatial heterogeneity in lung cancer. The time point is: blood at routine non-recurrence follow-up after resection. Via MiXCR, TCRdb re-called the 5' RACE reads, giving one row per CDR3 protein. The data hold 20,000 to 30,000 distinct CDR3 sequences, with about 9.8% observed a single time. This specimen was PBMCs, taken at follow-up. The receptors derive from a male donor with early-stage non-small cell lung cancer.

This clonotype was recorded a few times. The chain recombines TRBV11-1 with TRBJ1-6; TRBD1 matches at 8 bases. CDR1 is SGHAT, CDR2 FQDESV, per germline (reference sequence). This CDR3 is 14 amino acids long. J lost 11 bases, V lost 4 bases, and 7 bases had no gene match. The CDR3 is CASSSGQGRPPLHF. The CDR3 coding sequence is TGTGCCAGCAGCTCCGGACAGGGCAGACCACCCCTCCACTTT.

This clonotype was counted at least ten times. This chain uses TRBV20-1 with TRBJ2-7, with D maybe TRBD1 (6 bases). V lost 2 bases to trimming and J lost 5 bases, with 10 bases between them. Germline V gene sequence: CDR1 DFQATT, CDR2 SNEGSKA (reference sequence). The CDR3 extends over 12 amino acids. CDR3 residues: CSARRGTHEQYF. DNA of the CDR3: TGCAGTGCTAGAAGGGGGACACACGAGCAGTACTTC.

Turning to this clonotype: This may be a read error: a much more frequent sequence differs by one nucleotide. V is TRBV2 and J is TRBJ2-2, with TRBD1 as a possible D gene (7 bases). This CDR3 has 16 amino acids. The germline CDR1 and CDR2 sequences are SNHLY and FYNNEI. This CDR3 is CTSSPGTARGTGELFF. The CDR3 DNA reads TGTACCAGCAGTCCTGGGACAGCGCGGGGCACCGGGGAGCTGTTTTTT.

The rearrangement uses TRBV7-9 and TRBJ1-1, with D unresolved. The V and J ends lost 4 bases and 7 bases respectively, with 16 bases between them. The CDR3 sequence is 14 residues long. Germline lookup yields CDR1 SEHNR and CDR2 FQNEAQ (reference sequence). CDR3 in amino acids: CASSSDPRLYEAFF. The CDR3 DNA is TGTGCCAGCAGCTCAGACCCCCGCCTGTATGAAGCTTTCTTT.

The V and J genes are TRBV10-3 and TRBJ2-7; 7 nucleotides agree with TRBD1. Per germline, CDR1 ENHRY and CDR2 SYGVKD. The length of the CDR3 is 16 residues. V dropped 6 bases and J dropped 5; count of bases not matched to a gene: 16. CDR3 coding DNA: TGTGCCATCAGCCAATGGAAAGTAGGGGGCGACAACGAGCAGTACTTC. It is translated as CAISQWKVGGDNEQYF.

This clonotype was seen a few times. This sequence joins TRBV9 and TRBJ2-2, with D maybe TRBD1 (5 bases). Germline V gene data show CDR1 as SGDLS and CDR2 as YYNGEE. The CDR3 has 14 amino acids. The V end was cut by 3 bases, the J end by 2 bases, with 8 bases between. The CDR3 here is CASSETVNTGELFF. Here the CDR3 DNA reads TGTGCCAGCAGCGAGACAGTTAACACCGGGGAGCTGTTTTTT.

CDR3: CASSQGQVDNSPLHF. CDR3 nucleotides: TGTGCCAGCTCACAGGGACAGGTGGACAATTCACCCCTCCACTTT. The gene calls are TRBV18 and TRBJ1-6; 8 nucleotides agree with TRBD1. V lost 4 bases, J lost 7 bases, and 6 bases stayed unmatched. The CDR3 is 15 amino acids. Germline V lookup: CDR1 KGHSH, CDR2 LQKENI.

This chain joins TRBV24-1 and TRBJ2-1; D is perhaps TRBD1 or TRBD2 (5 bases each). Germline loops: CDR1 KGHDR, CDR2 SFDVKD. The V gene lost 4 bases and the J gene lost 6 bases, with 18 bases spanning the gap. CDR3 length: 16 residues. The CDR3 DNA is TGTGCCACCAGTGAGTCCACGGGACGGTTCTGCAATGAGCAGTTCTTC. This gives the protein CATSESTGRFCNEQFF.

The chain recombines TRBV20-1 with TRBJ2-5; 7 positions match TRBD1. Germline V gene sequence: CDR1 DFQATT, CDR2 SNEGSKA (reference sequence). The CDR3 contains 14 residues. The V gene end was trimmed by 2 bases and the J gene end by 3 bases; junction bases not matched to a gene: 6. This CDR3 reads CSARLTGREETQYF. The CDR3 coding sequence is TGCAGTGCTAGACTGACAGGGAGAGAAGAGACCCAGTACTTC.

This chain joins TRBV7-6 and TRBJ2-7; 10 bases line up with TRBD1. CDR1 SGHVS and CDR2 FNYEAQ come from the germline V gene. This CDR3 comprises 18 residues. The J segment lost 2 bases and the V segment lost 2 bases, leaving 12 bases of the junction unmatched. The CDR3 bases are TGTGCCAGCAGCTTAAGGGAGACCGGGACAGGGGCAACCTACGAGCAGTACTTC. It is translated as CASSLRETGTGATYEQYF. The variable domain in full, completed from reference TRBV7-6 and TRBJ2-7, reads GAGVSQSPRYKVTKRGQDVALRCDPISGHVSLYWYRQALGQGPEFLTYFNYEAQQDKSGLPNDRFSAERPEGSISTLTIQRTEQRDSAMYRCASSLRETGTGATYEQYFGPGTRLTVT.

The gene calls are TRBV6-8 and TRBJ2-5, with D possibly being TRBD2 (6 bases). Between the trimmed V and J ends, which lost 2 bases and 5 bases, there was a span of 15 bases. The CDR3 extends over 15 amino acids. Germline CDR1 is MNHGY and CDR2 is SAAAGT. CDR3 DNA: TGTGCCAGCAGTTACGGTTCTAGCGAATTGGAGACCCAGTACTTC. Encoded protein: CASSYGSSELETQYF.

For this clonotype: The junction and the germline gene differ at one end; a read error may be behind it. The V call is TRBV20-1, the J call TRBJ1-6, with D possibly being TRBD1 (5 bases). Per germline, CDR1 DFQATT and CDR2 SNEGSKA (reference sequence). This CDR3 comprises 15 residues. This CDR3 reads CSAGEGISYNSPLHF. CDR3 bases: TGCAGTGCTGGAGAGGGGATCTCCTATAATTCACCCCTCCACTTT.

This clonotype was recorded at least ten times. The chain couples TRBV10-3 to TRBJ2-1; unclear D gene. CDR1 is ENHRY and CDR2 is SYGVKD in the germline V gene. V was clipped by 3 bases and J by 8 bases, with 14 bases between them. This CDR3 is built from 14 residues. CDR3 protein: CAISEVTYTDEQFF. Here the CDR3 DNA reads TGTGCCATCAGTGAAGTAACATATACCGATGAGCAGTTCTTC.

The chain couples TRBV28 to TRBJ1-3, with D unresolved. The CDR3 is 16 residues long. Germline V gives CDR1 MDHEN, CDR2 SYDVKM. V was shortened by 10 bases and J by 0 bases, with 19 bases between the two germline ends. As DNA, the CDR3 is TGTGCCACCAACCCTTTCGTTGGAAGCTCTGGAAACACCATATATTTT. It translates to CATNPFVGSSGNTIYF.

This clonotype was picked up many times. CDR3 nucleotide sequence: TGTGCCAGCAGCAGAAACAGGGATGAAAAACTGTTTTTT. This codes for CASSRNRDEKLFF. The gene calls are TRBV7-2 and TRBJ1-4, with TRBD1 as a possible D gene (6 bases). Trimming left V 5 bases short and J 6 bases short, with 10 bases between. This CDR3 contains 13 residues. The germline gives CDR1 SGHTA, CDR2 FQGNSA.

This clonotype was seen ten or more times. The chain carries TRBV3-1 and TRBJ2-1; perhaps TRBD2 as D (6 bases). Trimming took 4 bases from V and 4 from J, leaving 8 bases between them. Germline V CDR1 and CDR2: LGHDT, YNNKEL (reference sequence). The CDR3 has 13 residues. The CDR3 nucleotides are TGTGCCAGCAGCCCGGGAGTGTACAATGAGCAGTTCTTC. Its protein product is CASSPGVYNEQFF.

The chain recombines TRBV6-6 with TRBJ2-3; a possible D gene is TRBD2 (6 bases). Germline assignment: CDR1 MNHNY and CDR2 SVGAGI (reference sequence). Trimming removed 6 bases at V and 0 bases at J, with 13 bases between. This CDR3 contains 15 residues. CDR3 amino acids: CASSEQGTSTDTQYF. The CDR3 DNA sequence: TGTGCCAGCAGCGAGCAAGGGACTAGCACAGATACGCAGTATTTT.

This clonotype has at least ten counts. The genes are TRBV2 and TRBJ1-4; D unclear. The germline gives CDR1 SNHLY, CDR2 FYNNEI. The V and J ends lost 7 bases and 8 bases respectively, with 17 bases between them. The length of the CDR3 is 14 residues. CDR3 nucleotide sequence: TGTGCCAGCATGGAACAAGGTGCGGGGGAAAAACTGTTTTTT. It is translated as CASMEQGAGEKLFF.

This clonotype appeared a few times. V usage is TRBV5-1 and J usage is TRBJ1-1, with TRBD1 as a possible D gene (6 bases). The CDR3 is made up of 15 amino acids. V dropped 2 bases and J dropped 0 bases, with 11 bases sitting between them. CDR1 is SGHRS, CDR2 YFSETQ, per germline. The CDR3 reads CASSLAGVVNTEAFF. For the CDR3, the DNA is TGCGCCAGCAGCTTAGCAGGGGTAGTGAACACTGAAGCTTTCTTT.

This chain uses TRBV25-1 with TRBJ2-3, with 14 bases identical to TRBD2. The CDR3 runs to 18 residues. From germline, CDR1 is MGHDK and CDR2 SYGVNS. V was clipped by 5 bases and J by 3 bases; unmatched bases: 10. The CDR3 region is CASSHPQGLAGVTDTQYF. For the CDR3, the DNA is TGTGCCAGCAGTCACCCTCAGGGACTAGCGGGGGTGACAGATACGCAGTATTTT. The full variable domain, with the rest looked up from reference TRBV25-1 and TRBJ2-3, is EADIYQTPRYLVIGTGKKITLECSQTMGHDKMYWYQQDPGMELHLIHYSYGVNSTEKGDLSSESTVSRIRTEHFPLTLESARPSHTSQYLCASSHPQGLAGVTDTQYFGPGTRLTVL.

This clonotype was counted only a few times. The rearrangement links TRBV5-1 to TRBJ2-2; D remains unclear. CDR3 size: 12 residues. Germline CDR1 is SGHRS and CDR2 is YFSETQ. Trimming took 0 bases from V and 6 from J, leaving 3 bases between them. This CDR3 reads CASSLGAGELFF. The CDR3 nucleotides are TGCGCCAGCAGCTTGGGTGCCGGGGAGCTGTTTTTT. Drawing the rest from reference TRBV5-1 and TRBJ2-2, the complete variable domain is KAGVTQTPRYLIKTRGQQVTLSCSPISGHRSVSWYQQTPGQGLQFLFEYFSETQRNKGNFPGRFSGRQFSNSRSEMNVSTLELGDSALYLCASSLGAGELFFGEGSRLTVL.

The chain joins TRBV5-1 to TRBJ2-3; perhaps TRBD2 as D (7 bases). The CDR3 totals 13 residues. The ends were cut back, 3 bases at V and 6 bases at J, with 11 bases in the middle. Germline V gene data show CDR1 as SGHRS and CDR2 as YFSETQ. This CDR3 is CASSWAGADTQYF. CDR3 coding DNA: TGCGCCAGCAGCTGGGCGGGGGCGGATACGCAGTATTTT.

This clonotype was seen only a few times. The chain links TRBV2 to TRBJ2-2, with TRBD2 as a possible D gene (6 bases). The CDR3 length is 15 residues. V lost 5 bases, J lost 4 bases, and 14 bases lay in between. CDR1 is SNHLY and CDR2 is FYNNEI in the germline V gene. The CDR3 is CASSWDSGATGELFF. The CDR3 DNA follows: TGTGCCAGCAGTTGGGACTCTGGGGCCACCGGGGAGCTGTTTTTT. The full variable domain, completed using reference TRBV2 and TRBJ2-2, is EPEVTQTPSHQVTQMGQEVILRCVPISNHLYFYWYRQILGQKVEFLVSFYNNEISEKSEIFDDQFSVERPDGSNFTLKIRSTKLEDSAMYFCASSWDSGATGELFFGEGSRLTVL.

The J gene is TRBJ2-6, the V gene TRBV6-5, with TRBD1 identical over 7 bases. The CDR3 contains 15 residues. CDR1 MNHEY and CDR2 SVGAGI come from the germline V gene. V was clipped by 7 bases and J by 3 bases; unmatched bases: 6. DNA of the CDR3: TGTGCCAGCACCCAACAGGGGTTTGGGGCCAACGTCCTGACTTTC. Translation: CASTQQGFGANVLTF.

This clonotype was seen repeatedly, ten times or more. This chain links TRBV19 with TRBJ1-4; TRBD1 matches 7 bases. Germline-derived CDR1 and CDR2 are LNHDA and SQIVND (reference sequence). The CDR3 runs 15 residues. V gave up 6 bases and J gave up 3 bases; unmatched junction bases: 7. The CDR3 reads CASRIPGTANEKLFF. DNA of the CDR3: TGTGCCAGTAGGATCCCCGGGACAGCTAATGAAAAACTGTTTTTT.

Only a few counts were recorded for this clonotype. The chain links TRBV6-2 or TRBV6-3 to TRBJ1-6, with TRBD1 as a possible D gene (5 bases). Trimming shortened V by 7 bases and J by 7 bases, and 11 bases separated the two germline ends. Germline-derived CDR1 and CDR2 are MNHEY and SVGEGT. This CDR3 region has 13 residues. CDR3 nucleotides: TGTGCCAGCACGGGACTTACGAATTCACCCCTCCACTTT. Protein product: CASTGLTNSPLHF.